What follows are 5 T cell receptor beta chains derived from one specimen sequenced in a study of T cell repertoires in cytomegalovirus infection. TCRdb recomputed calls from the reads with MiXCR, one row per CDR3 protein. The sample comprises 150,000 to 200,000 distinct CDR3 sequences, about 30% of which are singletons, and 30% to 40% rests with the top ten. Sequencing was performed on PBMCs. The source of these receptors is a human donor in good health (CMV status not recorded). Some clones in this sample may be carry-over from other donors' samples.

CDR3 DNA: TGTGCCAGCAGCTTACCGGGGGGAGTAGGTGAGCAGTTCTTC. This gives the protein CASSLPGGVGEQFF. The rearrangement uses TRBV13 and TRBJ2-1, with 7 bases identical to TRBD2. Germline lookup yields CDR1 PRHDT and CDR2 FYEKMQ (reference sequence). The CDR3 contains 14 residues. V shed 2 bases, J shed 9 bases, and the junction held 7 bases outside the gene matches.

This clonotype was recorded many times. V usage is TRBV2 and J usage is TRBJ2-3, with TRBD2 matching over 8 bases. Unmatched junction bases numbered 7, after V lost 6 bases and J lost 5 bases. The CDR3 runs 14 residues. Germline V lookup: CDR1 SNHLY, CDR2 FYNNEI. CDR3 in amino acids: CASSGGTRGDTQYF. In DNA, the CDR3 is TGTGCCAGCAGCGGCGGGACTAGGGGAGATACGCAGTATTTT.

The chain links TRBV11-2 to TRBJ2-1; 10 bases fit TRBD2. The CDR3 is 19 amino acids. After removal of 1 base from V and 5 bases from J, the junction contained 14 bases not matched to a gene. The germline gives CDR1 SGHAT, CDR2 FQNNGV. CDR3 sequence (DNA): TGTGCCAGCAGCTTAGTAACGAGCGGGGGGGCCCGAAGGAACAATGAGCAGTTCTTC. It is translated as CASSLVTSGGARRNNEQFF.

Here the CDR3 reads CASSYSAGDYGYTF. The DNA of the CDR3 is TGTGCCAGCAGTTACTCGGCAGGGGACTATGGCTACACCTTC. The chain employs TRBV6-8 and TRBJ1-2, with D possibly being TRBD1 (6 bases). The CDR3 is 14 residues long. V lost 0 bases and J 3 bases, leaving 8 bases between the germline ends. Germline V gene sequence: CDR1 MNHGY, CDR2 SAAAGT.

The V and J genes are TRBV7-4 and TRBJ1-1; TRBD1 matches 8 bases. With 3 bases clipped from V and 3 bases from J, the junction kept 15 bases outside the gene matches. The CDR3 runs 18 residues. In germline, CDR1 is SGHVT, CDR2 SQSDAQ. The CDR3 sequence: CASSFGTGTLRWDTEAFF. For the CDR3, the DNA is TGTGCCAGCAGCTTCGGGACAGGAACGTTAAGGTGGGACACTGAAGCTTTCTTT. The whole variable domain, filled in from reference TRBV7-4 and TRBJ1-1, reads GAGVSQSPRYKVAKRGRDVALRCDSISGHVTLYWYRQTLGQGSEVLTYSQSDAQRDKSGRPSGRFSAERPERSVSTLKIQRTEQGDSAVYLCASSFGTGTLRWDTEAFFGQGTRLTVV.